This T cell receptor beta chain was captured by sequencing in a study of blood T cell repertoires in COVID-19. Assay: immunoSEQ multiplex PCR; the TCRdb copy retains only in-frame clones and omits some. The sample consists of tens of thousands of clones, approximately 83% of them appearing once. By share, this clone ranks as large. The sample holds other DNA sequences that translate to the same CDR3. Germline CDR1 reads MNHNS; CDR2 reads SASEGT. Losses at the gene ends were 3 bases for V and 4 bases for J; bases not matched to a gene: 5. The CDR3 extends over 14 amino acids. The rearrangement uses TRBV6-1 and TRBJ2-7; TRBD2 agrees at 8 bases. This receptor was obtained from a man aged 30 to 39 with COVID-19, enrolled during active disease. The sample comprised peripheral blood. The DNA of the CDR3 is TGTGCCAGCAGTGATCGGGGCGGGAGGTACGAGCAGTACTTC. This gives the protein CASSDRGGRYEQYF.